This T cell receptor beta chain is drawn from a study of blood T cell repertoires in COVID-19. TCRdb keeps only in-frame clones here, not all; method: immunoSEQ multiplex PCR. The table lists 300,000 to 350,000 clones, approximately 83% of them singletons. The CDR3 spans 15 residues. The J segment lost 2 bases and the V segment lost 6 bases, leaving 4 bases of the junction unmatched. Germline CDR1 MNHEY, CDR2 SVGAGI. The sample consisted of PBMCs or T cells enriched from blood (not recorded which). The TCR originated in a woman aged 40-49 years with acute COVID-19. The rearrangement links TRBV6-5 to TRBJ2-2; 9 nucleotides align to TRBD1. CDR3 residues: CASRRTGVNTGELFF. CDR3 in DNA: TGTGCCAGCAGACGGACAGGGGTCAACACCGGGGAGCTGTTTTTT.